This passage covers 20 T cell receptor beta chains from one sample sequenced in a study of PD-1 blockade in classical Hodgkin lymphoma. Here immunoSEQ multiplex PCR was the method, and the copy in TCRdb shows in-frame clones only, minus some. The data show around 23,000 clones, with roughly 90% seen just once and 23% held by the top ten. Time point indicated: cycle 4 day 1 (C4D1), after less than 7 weeks of nivolumab. Relapse was seen in all patients after autologous stem cell transplantation, and brentuximab vedotin exposure was variable. The material was peripheral blood mononuclear cells (PBMCs), obtained before the fourth cycle of nivolumab. These receptors all come from a human donor with classical Hodgkin lymphoma.

Remarks on this clone: Lacking the conserved final phenylalanine or tryptophan, this CDR3 likely reflects a read error. The limits of the CDR3 on the DNA are not certain, so only TCRdb's listed CDR3 is given. This chain joins TRBV20-1 and TRBJ2-7; the D call TRBD2 from the table was never checked on the DNA. CDR1 and CDR2 from the germline V gene are DFQATT and SNEGSKA (reference sequence). 11 amino acids form the CDR3, both terminal residues included. The CDR3: CSARMGGSSLI.

The chain is built from TRBV23-1 and TRBJ1-2; maybe TRBD1 (6 bases). TRBV23-1 is an ORF for which the function is uncertain. The CDR3 sequence is 17 residues long. Trimming stripped 2 bases from V and 5 bases from J, with 21 bases between. CDR3 in DNA: TGCGCCAGCAGTCAAAAAGGCGGACAGTTCAACTCATATGGCTACACCTTC. Its protein is CASSQKGGQFNSYGYTF.

The chain carries TRBV11-2 and TRBJ2-7, with D unclear. This CDR3 spans 13 amino acids. With 1 base removed from V and 1 base from J, the gap between germline ends came to 5 bases. CDR1 is SGHAT and CDR2 is FQNNGV in the germline V gene. CDR3 region: CASSLGPSYEQYF. CDR3 nucleotides: TGTGCCAGCAGCTTAGGACCTTCCTACGAGCAGTACTTC.

The chain couples TRBV10-3 to TRBJ2-7, with a weak D call TRBD1 (6 bases). Looked up from germline, CDR1 is ENHRY and CDR2 is SYGVKD. The CDR3 sequence is 14 residues long. V gave up 5 bases and J gave up 3 bases, with 14 bases separating them. The DNA of the CDR3 is TGTGCCATCAGTCCACCAGGGGCTATCTACGAGCAGTACTTC. The encoded protein is CAISPPGAIYEQYF.

This chain links TRBV10-2 with TRBJ2-7; a weak D match, TRBD2 (6 bases). The CDR3 is 16 amino acids. The ends were cut back, 0 bases at V and 3 bases at J, with 15 bases in the middle. CDR1 is WSHSY and CDR2 is SAAADI in the germline V gene. CDR3 region: CASSESAGRSIYEQYF. The CDR3 DNA sequence: TGCGCCAGCAGTGAGTCGGCAGGGAGGAGTATCTACGAGCAGTACTTC.

This clone has a single count. The genes are TRBV6-5 and TRBJ2-7; D gene uncertain. Trimming left V 2 bases short and J 4 bases short, with 12 bases between. The CDR3 contains 14 residues. Germline assignment: CDR1 MNHEY and CDR2 SVGAGI. The CDR3: CASSYAAVAYEQYF. The DNA for the CDR3 is TGTGCCAGCAGTTACGCGGCGGTTGCGTACGAGCAGTACTTC.

The chain carries TRBV7-9 and TRBJ2-5; 9 bases are shared with TRBD2. Germline V CDR1 and CDR2: SEHNR, FQNEAQ (reference sequence). This CDR3 contains 16 residues. V lost 5 bases and J lost 4; bases outside the gene matches: 11. CDR3 DNA: TGTGCCAGCAGCACCCAGCGGGGGGACGTATTAGAGACCCAGTACTTC. It specifies CASSTQRGDVLETQYF.

The J gene is TRBJ2-4, the V gene TRBV27, with TRBD2 as a possible D gene (7 bases). The CDR3 totals 13 residues. Germline V CDR1 and CDR2: MNHEY, SMNVEV (reference sequence). Between the trimmed V and J ends, which lost 11 bases and 4 bases, there was a span of 15 bases. CDR3 coding DNA: TGTGCCGAGCGAGGGGGGGAGAAAAACATTCAGTACTTC. As protein: CAERGGEKNIQYF.

The chain recombines TRBV19 with TRBJ2-6; possibly TRBD1 or TRBD2 for D (5 bases each). The ends were cut back, 3 bases at V and 2 bases at J, with 14 bases in the middle. Germline V gene lookup returns CDR1 LNHDA and CDR2 SQIVND (reference sequence). This CDR3 is 17 amino acids long. The DNA for the CDR3 is TGTGCCAGTAGTATTCAAGCGTGGGGGACTGGGGCCAACGTCCTGACTTTC. Translated: CASSIQAWGTGANVLTF.

V usage is TRBV2 and J usage is TRBJ2-6; 7 bases fit TRBD1. V shed 7 bases, J shed 3 bases, and the junction held 6 bases outside the gene matches. Germline assignment: CDR1 SNHLY and CDR2 FYNNEI. There are 15 residues in the CDR3. The CDR3 coding sequence is TGTGCCAGCAAAGTAACAGGGGTTGGGGCCAACGTCCTGACTTTC. Encoded protein: CASKVTGVGANVLTF.

This clone was seen a few times. J is TRBJ2-3 and V is TRBV19, with 9 bases that match TRBD2. V lost 2 bases and J lost 3; bases outside the gene matches: 3. The CDR3 covers 15 residues. CDR1 is LNHDA, CDR2 SQIVND, per germline (reference sequence). CDR3 sequence reads: CASSIPGLATDTQYF. CDR3 sequence (DNA): TGTGCCAGTAGTATACCGGGACTAGCAACAGATACGCAGTATTTT.

The chain uses TRBV10-2 and TRBJ2-2; 8 bases map to TRBD1. Germline assignment: CDR1 WSHSY and CDR2 SAAADI. The CDR3 consists of 15 residues. Trimming at V came to 5 bases and at J to 6 bases, leaving 8 bases not matched to a gene. CDR3 nucleotides: TGCGCCAGCAGTATCGGATCAGGGGGCCCCGGGGAGCTGTTTTTT. As protein: CASSIGSGGPGELFF.

The rearrangement uses TRBV6-1 and TRBJ2-2, with 8 bases identical to TRBD1. The CDR3 has 17 amino acids. The germline gives CDR1 MNHNS, CDR2 SASEGT. The J segment lost 1 base and the V segment lost 2 bases, leaving 6 bases of the junction unmatched. CDR3 sequence reads: CASSELGQGRNTGELFF. The CDR3 DNA reads TGTGCCAGCAGTGAACTAGGACAGGGTAGGAACACCGGGGAGCTGTTTTTT.

The CDR3 region has the DNA TGCGCCAGCAGTGAGACAGGGGGATACGAGCAGTACTTC. This gives the protein CASSETGGYEQYF. The V call is TRBV10-2, the J call TRBJ2-7; 8 bases align to TRBD1. Germline loops: CDR1 WSHSY, CDR2 SAAADI. This CDR3 is 13 amino acids long. Germline trimming cut 2 bases from V and 4 bases from J; bases unmatched to any gene: 1.

The rearrangement joins TRBV27 to TRBJ2-7; a weak D match, TRBD2 (6 bases). With 2 bases removed from V and 6 bases from J, the gap between germline ends came to 14 bases. The CDR3 spans 14 residues. Germline assignment: CDR1 MNHEY and CDR2 SMNVEV (reference sequence). The CDR3 nucleotides read TGTGCCAGCAGTTTAGGGGGACTCCCAGGCGAGCAGTACTTC. It translates to CASSLGGLPGEQYF.

V usage is TRBV6-4 and J usage is TRBJ1-1; a possible D gene is TRBD1 (6 bases). Trimming pared 0 bases from V and 2 bases from J, leaving 10 bases between. The CDR3 contains 15 residues. The germline V gene encodes CDR1 MRHNA and CDR2 SNTAGT. Here the CDR3 reads CASSDSGGLNTEAFF. The CDR3 DNA reads TGTGCCAGCAGTGACTCGGGGGGGCTTAACACTGAAGCTTTCTTT.

The chain is built from TRBV6-5 and TRBJ2-7; D uncertain. The CDR3 loop spans 14 amino acids. V was pared by 5 bases and J by 3 bases, with 14 bases between. The V gene's germline CDR1 is MNHEY and CDR2 SVGAGI. The CDR3 nucleotides read TGTGCCAGCAGTCCTTGGGGTGGCTACTACGAGCAGTACTTC. Its translation is CASSPWGGYYEQYF.

The chain carries TRBV4-1 and TRBJ1-2; 8 bases line up with TRBD1. V shed 0 bases and J 2 bases; nucleotides not matched to a gene: 11. This CDR3 has 18 amino acids. CDR1 is MGHRA and CDR2 is YSYEKL in the germline V gene. CDR3 coding DNA: TGCGCCAGCAGCCAAGATACCTCCCGAAGACAGGGGAACTATGGCTACACCTTC. The encoded protein is CASSQDTSRRQGNYGYTF.

This sequence joins TRBV19 and TRBJ1-1; TRBD1 is a possible D gene (5 bases). V gave up 1 base and J gave up 1 base, with 10 bases separating them. The length of the CDR3 is 15 residues. The V gene's germline CDR1 is LNHDA and CDR2 SQIVND (reference sequence). As DNA, the CDR3 is TGTGCCAGTAGTATAGGCAGGGAGGGGAACACTGAAGCTTTCTTT. Translation: CASSIGREGNTEAFF.

The rearrangement uses TRBV19 and TRBJ1-6; D is perhaps TRBD1 (5 bases). Germline V gives CDR1 LNHDA, CDR2 SQIVND (reference sequence). The V end was cut by 5 bases, the J end by 9 bases, with 17 bases between. The CDR3 is 15 amino acids. The CDR3 spells CASSGSREMRSPLHF. Here the CDR3 DNA reads TGTGCCAGTAGTGGCAGCAGGGAGATGCGTTCACCCCTCCACTTT.